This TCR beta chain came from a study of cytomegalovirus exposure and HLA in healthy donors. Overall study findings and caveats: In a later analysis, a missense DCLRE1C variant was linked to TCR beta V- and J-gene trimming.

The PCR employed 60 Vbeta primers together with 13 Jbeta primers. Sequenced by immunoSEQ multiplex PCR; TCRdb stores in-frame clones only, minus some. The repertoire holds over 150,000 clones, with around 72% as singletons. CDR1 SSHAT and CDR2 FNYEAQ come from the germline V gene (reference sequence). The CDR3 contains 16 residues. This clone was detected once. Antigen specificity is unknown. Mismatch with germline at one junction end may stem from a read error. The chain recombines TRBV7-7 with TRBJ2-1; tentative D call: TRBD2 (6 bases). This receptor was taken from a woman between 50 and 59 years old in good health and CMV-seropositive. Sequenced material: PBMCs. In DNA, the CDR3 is TGTGCTAGCAGCTTAGCGCAGCCCGCGGGGTACAATGAGCAGTTCTTC. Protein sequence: CASSLAQPAGYNEQFF.